This T cell receptor (beta chain) emerged from a study of blood T cell repertoires in COVID-19. About the study: COVID-19 samples collected from the United States, Italy and Spain covered acute and convalescent phases. T cells, B-cell-depleted T cells, or PBMCs provided the cDNA or gDNA that served as material.

In the source study's methods: The assay estimated nucleated cells by amplifying reference gene primers. Here immunoSEQ multiplex PCR was the method, and the copy in TCRdb shows in-frame clones only, minus some. V, J and clone size were drawn from that table, and D and trimming were deduced from the DNA. The repertoire includes around 300,000 clones, roughly 89% of them detected once, and 0.94% sits in the top ten. The CDR3 has 17 amino acids. Germline V gene sequence: CDR1 SGHNT, CDR2 YENEEA. V lost 1 base and J lost 4, with 16 bases in between. The chain employs TRBV11-3 and TRBJ2-2; the D gene is possibly TRBD2 (5 bases). This sequence originates from a woman between 40 and 50 years old who had recovered from COVID-19. Sequenced input: peripheral blood. The CDR3 is CASSLASTRDFTGELFF. CDR3 DNA sequence: TGTGCCAGCAGCTTAGCTAGCACCCGGGATTTCACCGGGGAGCTGTTTTTT.